This T cell receptor beta chain was captured in a study of blood T cell repertoires in COVID-19. On the study more broadly: From T cells, B-cell-depleted T cells, or PBMCs came the material, which was cDNA or gDNA.

Original data processing: Amplification of reference gene primers was used by the study to estimate nucleated cell counts. This table comes from immunoSEQ multiplex PCR, and its TCRdb copy is limited to in-frame clones, with some not included. That table furnishes V, J and clone size, whereas the DNA furnished D and trimming. The repertoire has under 300,000 clones, more than 75% of them found once; the top ten carry 0.99%. The CDR3 length is 11 residues. Germline V gene lookup returns CDR1 LGHDT and CDR2 YNNKEL (reference sequence). V shed 4 bases and J shed 8 bases, with 5 bases lying between them.

The J gene is TRBJ1-4, the V gene TRBV3-1 (or the pseudogene TRBV3-2); D is perhaps TRBD1 (5 bases). This TCR came from a woman between 40 and 50 years old who had recovered from COVID-19. Sequencing was carried out using peripheral blood. The DNA of the CDR3 is TGTGCCAGCAGCCGGACAGAAAAACTGTTTTTT. This codes for CASSRTEKLFF.